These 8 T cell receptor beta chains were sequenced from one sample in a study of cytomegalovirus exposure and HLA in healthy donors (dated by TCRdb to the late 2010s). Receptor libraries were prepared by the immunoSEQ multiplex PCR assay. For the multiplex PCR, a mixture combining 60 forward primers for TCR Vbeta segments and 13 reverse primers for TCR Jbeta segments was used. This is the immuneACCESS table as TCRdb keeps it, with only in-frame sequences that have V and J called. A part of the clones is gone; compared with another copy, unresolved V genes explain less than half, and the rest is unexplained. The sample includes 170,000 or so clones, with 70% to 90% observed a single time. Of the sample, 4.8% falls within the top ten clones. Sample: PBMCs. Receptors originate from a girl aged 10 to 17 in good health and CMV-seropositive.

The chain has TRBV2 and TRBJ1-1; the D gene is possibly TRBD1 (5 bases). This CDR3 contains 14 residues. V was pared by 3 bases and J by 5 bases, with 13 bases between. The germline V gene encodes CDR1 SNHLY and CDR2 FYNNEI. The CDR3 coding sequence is TGTGCCAGCAGTGAGACAGTCAGTCTGACTGAAGCTTTCTTT. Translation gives CASSETVSLTEAFF.

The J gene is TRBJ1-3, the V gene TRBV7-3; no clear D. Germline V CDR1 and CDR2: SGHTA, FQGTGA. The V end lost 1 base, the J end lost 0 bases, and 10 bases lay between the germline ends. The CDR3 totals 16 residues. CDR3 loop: CASSLILQSSGNTIYF. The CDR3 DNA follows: TGTGCCAGCAGCTTAATTCTACAGAGCTCTGGAAACACCATATATTTT.

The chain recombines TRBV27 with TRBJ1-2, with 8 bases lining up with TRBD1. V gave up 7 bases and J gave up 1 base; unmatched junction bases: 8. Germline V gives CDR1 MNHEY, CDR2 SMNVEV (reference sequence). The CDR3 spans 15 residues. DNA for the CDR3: TGTGCCAGCACTTCTTCAGGGGGCCGTAACTATGGCTACACCTTC. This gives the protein CASTSSGGRNYGYTF.

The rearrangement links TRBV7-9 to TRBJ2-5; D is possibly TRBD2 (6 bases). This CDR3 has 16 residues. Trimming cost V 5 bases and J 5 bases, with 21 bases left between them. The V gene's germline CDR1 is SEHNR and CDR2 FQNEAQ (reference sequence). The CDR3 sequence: CASSPASGKEGETQYF. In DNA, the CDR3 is TGTGCCAGCAGCCCCGCCTCAGGGAAGGAGGGGGAGACCCAGTACTTC.

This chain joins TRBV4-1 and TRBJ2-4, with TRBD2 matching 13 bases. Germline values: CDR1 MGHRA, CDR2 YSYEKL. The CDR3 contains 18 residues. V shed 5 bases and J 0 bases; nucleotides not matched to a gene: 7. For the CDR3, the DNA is TGCGCCAGCAGCGTTGGACTAGCGGGGGTCCTAGCCAAAAACATTCAGTACTTC. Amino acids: CASSVGLAGVLAKNIQYF.

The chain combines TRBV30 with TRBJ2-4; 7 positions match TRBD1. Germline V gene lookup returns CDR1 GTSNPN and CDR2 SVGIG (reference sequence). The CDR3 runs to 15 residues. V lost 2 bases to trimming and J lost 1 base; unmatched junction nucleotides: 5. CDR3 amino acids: CAWSRPQGAKNIQYF. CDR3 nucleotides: TGTGCCTGGAGTAGGCCACAGGGGGCCAAAAACATTCAGTACTTC.

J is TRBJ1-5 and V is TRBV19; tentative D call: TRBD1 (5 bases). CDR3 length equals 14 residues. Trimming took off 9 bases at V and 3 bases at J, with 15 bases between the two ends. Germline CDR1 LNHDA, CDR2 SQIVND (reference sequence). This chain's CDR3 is CASLDGHLNQPQHF. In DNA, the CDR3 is TGTGCCAGCTTAGACGGACACCTCAATCAGCCCCAGCATTTT.

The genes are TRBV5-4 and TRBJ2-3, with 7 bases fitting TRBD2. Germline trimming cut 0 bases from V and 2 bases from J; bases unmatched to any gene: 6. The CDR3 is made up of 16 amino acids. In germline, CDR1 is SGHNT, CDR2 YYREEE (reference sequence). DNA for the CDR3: TGTGCCAGCAGCTTGGTTGCTAGCGGAAACACAGATACGCAGTATTTT. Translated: CASSLVASGNTDTQYF.